This TCR beta chain emerged from a study of PD-L1 blockade in urothelial cancer. Study context: The researchers analyzed blood 3 weeks (second dose) and 6 weeks after treatment start.

With 5 bases clipped from V and 6 bases from J, the junction kept 6 bases outside the gene matches. Germline-derived CDR1 and CDR2 are PRHDT and FYEKMQ (reference sequence). CDR3 length: 14 amino acids. TCR analog templates of synthetic origin were spiked into each PCR. Using immunoSEQ multiplex PCR, the repertoire was profiled, and TCRdb retains in-frame clones only, with some absent. The sample records around 53,000 clones, over 70% being singletons. This chain links TRBV13 with TRBJ1-4; 7 bases are a match to TRBD1. The source material was PBMCs, sampled around atezolizumab (anti-PD-L1) treatment. This TCR came from a man aged 40-49 years with urothelial cancer. In nucleotides, the CDR3 is TGTGCCAGCAGCAATCGACAGGGTGATGAAAAACTGTTTTTT. Translated, it gives CASSNRQGDEKLFF.